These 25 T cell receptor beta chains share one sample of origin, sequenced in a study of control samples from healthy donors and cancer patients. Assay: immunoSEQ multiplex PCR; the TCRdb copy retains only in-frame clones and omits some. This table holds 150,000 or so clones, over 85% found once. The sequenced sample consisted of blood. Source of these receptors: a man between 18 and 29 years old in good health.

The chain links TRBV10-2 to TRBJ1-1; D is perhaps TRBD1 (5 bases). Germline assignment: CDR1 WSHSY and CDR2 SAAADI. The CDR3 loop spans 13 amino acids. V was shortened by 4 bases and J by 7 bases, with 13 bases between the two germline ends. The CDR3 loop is CASSAAGGNEAFF. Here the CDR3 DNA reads TGCGCCAGCAGTGCGGCGGGGGGGAATGAAGCTTTCTTT.

CDR3 protein: CASSQGRGISYEQYF. CDR3 in DNA: TGCGCCAGCAGCCAAGGGCGGGGGATCTCCTACGAGCAGTACTTC. V gene TRBV4-3 combines with J gene TRBJ2-7; 7 nucleotides line up with TRBD2. With V trimmed by 1 base and J by 0 bases, 3 bases remained unmatched. This CDR3 has 15 amino acids. Germline CDR1 and CDR2: LGHNA and YSLEER.

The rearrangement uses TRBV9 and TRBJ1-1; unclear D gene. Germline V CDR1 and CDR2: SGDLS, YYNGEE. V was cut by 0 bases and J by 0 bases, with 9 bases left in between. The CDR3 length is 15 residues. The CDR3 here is CASSVDGNMNTEAFF. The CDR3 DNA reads TGTGCCAGCAGCGTAGACGGGAACATGAACACTGAAGCTTTCTTT.

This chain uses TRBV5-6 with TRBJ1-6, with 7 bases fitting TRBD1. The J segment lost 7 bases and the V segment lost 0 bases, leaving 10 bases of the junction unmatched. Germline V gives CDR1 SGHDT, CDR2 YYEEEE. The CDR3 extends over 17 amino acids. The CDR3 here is CASSLARDRAGNSPLHF. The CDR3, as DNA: TGTGCCAGCAGCTTGGCCCGGGACAGAGCGGGAAATTCACCCCTCCACTTT.

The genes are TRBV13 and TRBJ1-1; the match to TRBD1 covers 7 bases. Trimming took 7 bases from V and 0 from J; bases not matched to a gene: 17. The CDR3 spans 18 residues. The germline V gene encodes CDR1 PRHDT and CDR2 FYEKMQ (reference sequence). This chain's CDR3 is CASTQSGQQNLMNTEAFF. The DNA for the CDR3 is TGTGCCAGCACGCAATCGGGACAGCAAAATTTAATGAACACTGAAGCTTTCTTT.

This chain's CDR3 is CASSQERGQPQHF. Here the CDR3 DNA reads TGCGCCAGCAGCCAAGAAAGAGGTCAGCCCCAGCATTTT. The rearrangement links TRBV4-1 to TRBJ1-5; D is unclear. The V end lost 0 bases, the J end lost 6 bases, and 6 bases lay between the germline ends. Germline CDR1 MGHRA, CDR2 YSYEKL. CDR3 length: 13 amino acids.

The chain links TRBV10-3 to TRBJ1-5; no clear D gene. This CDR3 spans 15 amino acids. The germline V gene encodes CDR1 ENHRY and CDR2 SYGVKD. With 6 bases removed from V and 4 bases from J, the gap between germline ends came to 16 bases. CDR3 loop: CAISSAPGSNQPQHF. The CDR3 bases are TGTGCCATCAGCTCCGCCCCCGGCAGTAATCAGCCCCAGCATTTT.

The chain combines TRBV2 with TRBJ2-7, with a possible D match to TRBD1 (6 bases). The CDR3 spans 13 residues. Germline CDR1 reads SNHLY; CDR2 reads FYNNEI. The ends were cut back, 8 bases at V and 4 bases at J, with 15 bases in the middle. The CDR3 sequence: CASQDSLGYEQYF. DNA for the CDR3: TGTGCCAGCCAGGACAGCCTGGGTTACGAGCAGTACTTC.

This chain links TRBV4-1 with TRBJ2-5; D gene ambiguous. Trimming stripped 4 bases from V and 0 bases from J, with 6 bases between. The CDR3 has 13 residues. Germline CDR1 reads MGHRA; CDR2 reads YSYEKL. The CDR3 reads CASSLTHQETQYF. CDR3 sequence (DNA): TGCGCCAGCAGCCTGACACACCAAGAGACCCAGTACTTC.

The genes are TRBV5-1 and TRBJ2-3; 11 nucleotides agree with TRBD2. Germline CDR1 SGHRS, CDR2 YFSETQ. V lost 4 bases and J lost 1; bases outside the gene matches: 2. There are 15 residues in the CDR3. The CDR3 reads CASSLTSGGTDTQYF. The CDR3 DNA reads TGCGCCAGCAGCCTGACTAGCGGGGGCACAGATACGCAGTATTTT.

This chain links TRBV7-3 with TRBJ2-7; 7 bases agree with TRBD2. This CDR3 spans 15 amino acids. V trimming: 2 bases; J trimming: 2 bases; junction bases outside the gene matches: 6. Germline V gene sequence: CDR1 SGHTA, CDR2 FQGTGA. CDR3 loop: CASSLSAGAPYEQYF. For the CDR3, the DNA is TGTGCCAGCAGCTTATCGGCGGGAGCCCCCTACGAGCAGTACTTC.

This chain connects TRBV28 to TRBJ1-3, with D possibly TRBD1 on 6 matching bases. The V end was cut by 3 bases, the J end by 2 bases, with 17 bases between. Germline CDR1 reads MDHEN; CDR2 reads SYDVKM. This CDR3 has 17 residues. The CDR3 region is CASSFPTNRETGNTIYF. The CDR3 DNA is TGTGCCAGCAGTTTCCCCACCAACAGGGAGACTGGAAACACCATATATTTT.

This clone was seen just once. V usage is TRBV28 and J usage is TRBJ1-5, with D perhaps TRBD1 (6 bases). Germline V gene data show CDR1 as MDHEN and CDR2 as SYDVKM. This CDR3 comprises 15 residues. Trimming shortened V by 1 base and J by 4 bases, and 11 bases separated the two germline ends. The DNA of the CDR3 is TGTGCCAGCAGTTTATTGGGGGCCCAAAATCAGCCCCAGCATTTT. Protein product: CASSLLGAQNQPQHF.

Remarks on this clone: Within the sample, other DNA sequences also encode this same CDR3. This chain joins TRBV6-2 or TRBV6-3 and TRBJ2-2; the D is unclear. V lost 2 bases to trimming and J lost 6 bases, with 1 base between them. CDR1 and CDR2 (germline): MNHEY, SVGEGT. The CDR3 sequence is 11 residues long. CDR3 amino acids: CASSYPGELFF. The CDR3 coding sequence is TGTGCCAGCAGTTACCCCGGGGAGCTGTTTTTT.

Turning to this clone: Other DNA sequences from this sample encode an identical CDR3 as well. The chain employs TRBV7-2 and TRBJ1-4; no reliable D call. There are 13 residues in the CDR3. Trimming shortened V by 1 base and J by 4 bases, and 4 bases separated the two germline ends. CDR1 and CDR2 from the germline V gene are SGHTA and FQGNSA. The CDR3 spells CASSLGFNEKLFF. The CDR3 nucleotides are TGTGCCAGCAGCTTAGGTTTTAATGAAAAACTGTTTTTT.

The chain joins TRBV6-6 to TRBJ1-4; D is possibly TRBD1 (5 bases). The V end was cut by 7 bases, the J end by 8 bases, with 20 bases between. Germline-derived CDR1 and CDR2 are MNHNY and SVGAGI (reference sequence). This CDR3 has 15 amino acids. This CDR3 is CASTDPSGGNEKLFF. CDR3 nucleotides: TGTGCCAGCACCGATCCCAGCGGGGGGAACGAAAAACTGTTTTTT.

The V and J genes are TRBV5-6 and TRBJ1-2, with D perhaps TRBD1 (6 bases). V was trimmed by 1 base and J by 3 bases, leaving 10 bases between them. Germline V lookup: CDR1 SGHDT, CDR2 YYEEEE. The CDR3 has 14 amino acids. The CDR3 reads CASSLIRGDYGYTF. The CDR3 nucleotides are TGTGCCAGCAGCTTGATCAGGGGTGACTATGGCTACACCTTC. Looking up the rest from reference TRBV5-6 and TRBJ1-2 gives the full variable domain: DAGVTQSPTHLIKTRGQQVTLRCSPKSGHDTVSWYQQALGQGPQFIFQYYEEEERQRGNFPDRFSGHQFPNYSSELNVNALLLGDSALYLCASSLIRGDYGYTFGSGTRLTVV.

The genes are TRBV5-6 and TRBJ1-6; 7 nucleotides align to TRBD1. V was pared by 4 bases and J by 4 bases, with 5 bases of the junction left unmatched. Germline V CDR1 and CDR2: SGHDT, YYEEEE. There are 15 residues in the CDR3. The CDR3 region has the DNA TGTGCCAGCAGCGGGGAGACAGGGTATAATTCACCCCTCCACTTT. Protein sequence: CASSGETGYNSPLHF.

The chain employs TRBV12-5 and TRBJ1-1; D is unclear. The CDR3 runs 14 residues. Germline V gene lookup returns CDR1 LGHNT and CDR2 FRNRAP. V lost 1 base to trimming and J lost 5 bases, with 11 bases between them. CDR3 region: CASGLANTGTEAFF. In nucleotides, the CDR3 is TGTGCTAGTGGTTTGGCAAATACCGGGACTGAAGCTTTCTTT.

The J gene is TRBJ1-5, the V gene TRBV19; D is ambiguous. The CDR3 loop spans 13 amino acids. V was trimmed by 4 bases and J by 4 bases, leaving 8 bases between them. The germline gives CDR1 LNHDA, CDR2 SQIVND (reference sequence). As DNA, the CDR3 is TGTGCCAGTAGTACGTCCCCTAATCAGCCCCAGCATTTT. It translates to CASSTSPNQPQHF. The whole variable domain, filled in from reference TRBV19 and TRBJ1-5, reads DGGITQSPKYLFRKEGQNVTLSCEQNLNHDAMYWYRQDPGQGLRLIYYSQIVNDFQKGDIAEGYSVSREKKESFPLTVTSAQKNPTAFYLCASSTSPNQPQHFGDGTRLSIL.

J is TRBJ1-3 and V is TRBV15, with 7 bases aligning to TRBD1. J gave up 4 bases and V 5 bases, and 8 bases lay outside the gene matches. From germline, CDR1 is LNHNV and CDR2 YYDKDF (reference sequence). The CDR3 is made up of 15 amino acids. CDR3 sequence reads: CATSLGDSRGNTIYF. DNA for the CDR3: TGTGCCACCAGCCTAGGGGACAGTCGAGGAAACACCATATATTTT.

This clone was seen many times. CDR3 residues: CASYPYQGLSSEQFF. The CDR3, as DNA: TGTGCCAGCTATCCCTACCAGGGCCTATCTAGTGAGCAGTTCTTC. The rearrangement uses TRBV7-2 and TRBJ2-1; a weak D match, TRBD1 (5 bases). Between the trimmed V and J ends, which lost 8 bases and 9 bases, there was a span of 23 bases. This CDR3 region has 15 residues. The germline CDR1 and CDR2 sequences are SGHTA and FQGNSA.

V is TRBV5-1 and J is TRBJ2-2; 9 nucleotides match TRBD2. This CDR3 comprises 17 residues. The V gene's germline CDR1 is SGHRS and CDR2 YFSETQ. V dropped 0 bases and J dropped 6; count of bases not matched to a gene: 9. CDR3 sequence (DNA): TGCGCCAGCAGCTTGGTCGGCGGGAGGGCCATGGCCGGGGAGCTGTTTTTT. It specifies CASSLVGGRAMAGELFF.

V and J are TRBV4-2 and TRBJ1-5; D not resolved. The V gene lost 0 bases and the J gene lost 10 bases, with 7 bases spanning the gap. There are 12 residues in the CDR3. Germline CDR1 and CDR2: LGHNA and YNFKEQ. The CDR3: CASSQDTKPQHF. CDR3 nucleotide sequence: TGTGCCAGCAGCCAAGACACCAAACCCCAGCATTTT.

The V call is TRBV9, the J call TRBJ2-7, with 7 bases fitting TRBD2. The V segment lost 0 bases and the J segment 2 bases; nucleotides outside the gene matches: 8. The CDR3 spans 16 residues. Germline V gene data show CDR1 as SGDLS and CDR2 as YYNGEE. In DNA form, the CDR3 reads TGTGCCAGCAGCGTAGCCCCTAGCGGAAGTGCCTACGAGCAGTACTTC. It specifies CASSVAPSGSAYEQYF.